The rows below give T cell receptor beta chains drawn from one sample of a study of neurological immune-mediated disorders. TCRdb processed the 5' RACE reads anew with MiXCR; each CDR3 protein has one entry. In the table there are about 46,000 distinct CDR3 sequences, under 2% of which are singletons. Sequencing input: PBMCs. The receptors were sampled from a woman aged 35 to 49 with multiple sclerosis. Each CDR3 is given with its conserved first and last residue. D genes are given only for firm matches. Only some rows state a clone size, as once, few, many or a class for expanded clones.

>NA|many|TRBV10-3|TRBJ1-2
CAISPDSQYGYTF
TGTGCCATCAGCCCCGACAGCCAATATGGCTACACCTTC
>TRBD1|many|TRBV7-9|TRBJ1-1
CASNPERDSLNTEAFF
TGTGCCAGCAACCCGGAGAGGGACAGCTTGAACACTGAAGCTTTCTTT
>TRBD2|medium-sized|TRBV4-1|TRBJ2-4
CASSQAGRGLPNIQYF
TGCGCCAGCAGCCAGGCAGGGCGGGGGTTACCAAACATTCAGTACTTC
>NA|many|TRBV5-1|TRBJ1-1
CASSLGGAQTEAFF
TGCGCCAGCAGCTTGGGCGGGGCTCAAACTGAAGCTTTCTTT
>NA|many|TRBV12-3/TRBV12-4|TRBJ2-3
CASSIGGPTDTQYF
TGTGCCAGCAGTATAGGAGGGCCCACAGATACGCAGTATTTT
>NA|many|TRBV2|TRBJ2-1
CASSAAGDEQFF
TGTGCCAGCAGCGCAGCGGGCGATGAGCAGTTCTTC
>TRBD2|NA|TRBV20-1|TRBJ2-7
CSAWTSGYSYEQYF
TGCAGTGCTTGGACTAGCGGATATTCCTACGAGCAGTACTTC
>TRBD1|many|TRBV6-5|TRBJ2-7
CASSYSWDRAYEQYF
TGTGCCAGCAGTTACTCGTGGGACAGGGCCTACGAGCAGTACTTC
>TRBD1|many|TRBV7-9|TRBJ1-1
CASSPQGLNTEAFF
TGTGCCAGCAGCCCACAGGGGTTGAACACTGAAGCTTTCTTT
>NA|many|TRBV7-8|TRBJ1-1
CASSADPNTEAFF
TGTGCCAGCAGCGCGGACCCAAACACTGAAGCTTTCTTT
>NA|many|TRBV20-1|TRBJ1-6
CSARDSSRISGNSPLHF
TGCAGTGCTAGAGACTCTTCAAGGATTTCGGGGAATTCACCCCTCCACTTT
>NA|many|TRBV11-2|TRBJ1-1
CASSPVRNTEAFF
TGTGCCAGCAGCCCAGTGAGGAACACTGAAGCTTTCTTT
>NA|many|TRBV29-1|TRBJ2-7
CSVERANSVEQYF
TGCAGCGTTGAGAGGGCCAACTCTGTCGAGCAGTACTTC
>TRBD1|NA|TRBV15|TRBJ1-2
CATSRELTGGGYTF
TGTGCCACCAGCAGAGAGTTAACAGGGGGCGGCTACACCTTC
>NA|many|TRBV2|TRBJ1-3
CASSTDRGNTIYF
TGTGCCAGCAGCACCGACAGAGGAAACACCATATATTTT
>NA|many|TRBV20-1|TRBJ2-3
CSARDAASGTDTQYF
TGCAGTGCTAGAGATGCGGCTAGCGGCACAGATACGCAGTATTTT
>TRBD1|many|TRBV3-1|TRBJ2-7
CASSPDRVTYEQYF
TGTGCCAGCAGCCCCGACAGGGTAACCTACGAGCAGTACTTC
>TRBD1|many|TRBV5-1|TRBJ2-1
CASSLEGQDNEQFF
TGCGCCAGCAGCTTGGAGGGACAGGACAATGAGCAGTTCTTC
>TRBD2|many|TRBV29-1|TRBJ2-3
CSSLAGGDKDTQYF
TGCAGTTCACTAGCGGGGGGAGATAAGGATACGCAGTATTTT
>NA|many|TRBV5-1|TRBJ2-2
CASSPGPGAGELFF
TGCGCCAGCAGCCCGGGACCGGGGGCCGGGGAGCTGTTTTTT
>TRBD1|many|TRBV20-1|TRBJ1-1
CSAGQGNTEAFF
TGCAGTGCTGGACAGGGGAACACTGAAGCTTTCTTT
>TRBD1|many|TRBV15|TRBJ2-7
CATSERDRSYEQYF
TGTGCCACCAGCGAAAGGGACAGGTCCTACGAGCAGTACTTC
>NA|many|TRBV7-2|TRBJ2-1
CASSLDRSNEQFF
TGTGCCAGCAGCTTGGACCGATCTAATGAGCAGTTCTTC
>NA|many|TRBV29-1|TRBJ1-1
CSARRGGMNTEAFF
TGCAGCGCCCGCCGGGGGGGAATGAACACTGAAGCTTTCTTT
>NA|many|TRBV20-1|TRBJ1-5
CSARQRGGDQPQHF
TGCAGTGCACGTCAGAGGGGTGGGGATCAGCCCCAGCATTTT
>NA|many|TRBV4-1|TRBJ1-2
CASSQGTGRNYGYTF
TGCGCCAGCAGCCAAGGAACAGGGAGGAACTATGGCTACACCTTC
>NA|many|TRBV20-1|TRBJ1-2
CSPDEEGIRGYTF
TGCAGTCCCGACGAAGAGGGGATAAGAGGCTACACCTTC
>NA|many|TRBV3-1|TRBJ2-7
CASSQAADYEQYF
TGTGCCAGCAGCCAAGCTGCGGACTACGAGCAGTACTTC
>NA|many|TRBV7-9|TRBJ1-2
CASSSTGGYTF
TGTGCCAGCAGCTCTACGGGTGGCTACACCTTC
>NA|many|TRBV20-1|TRBJ2-7
CSARFRGDYEQYF
TGCAGTGCTAGATTTCGCGGGGATTACGAGCAGTACTTC
>TRBD2|many|TRBV5-1|TRBJ2-1
CASRGVLGLAGGSDEQFF
TGCGCCAGCAGGGGAGTATTAGGACTAGCGGGGGGTTCGGATGAGCAGTTCTTC
>NA|many|TRBV7-2|TRBJ2-2
CASSSLGSRTGELFF
TGTGCCAGCAGCTCCCTCGGGTCGAGAACCGGGGAGCTGTTTTTT
>NA|many|TRBV5-1|TRBJ2-7
CASSLDSSSYEQYF
TGCGCCAGCAGCTTGGACAGCTCCTCCTACGAGCAGTACTTC
>TRBD2|many|TRBV20-1|TRBJ2-3
CSARDPAGGQRTDTQYF
TGCAGTGCTAGAGATCCAGCGGGGGGGCAAAGGACAGATACGCAGTATTTT
>NA|many|TRBV12-3/TRBV12-4|TRBJ1-1
CASSFGGQEAFF
TGTGCCAGCAGTTTCGGAGGGCAGGAAGCTTTCTTT
>TRBD1|many|TRBV18|TRBJ2-7
CASSSLGQGAREQYF
TGTGCCAGCTCGTCCCTAGGACAGGGGGCTCGCGAGCAGTACTTC
>NA|many|TRBV12-3/TRBV12-4|TRBJ1-5
CASSLLTDNQPQHF
TGTGCCAGCAGTTTATTAACAGACAATCAGCCCCAGCATTTT
>NA|many|TRBV4-1|TRBJ2-2
CASSPPPFNGELFF
TGCGCCAGCAGCCCACCACCCTTTAATGGGGAGCTGTTTTTT
>NA|many|TRBV9|TRBJ1-2
CASSVAGDGYTF
TGTGCCAGCAGCGTAGCTGGCGATGGCTACACCTTC
>NA|many|TRBV6-5|TRBJ1-5
CASSWDRYQPQHF
TGTGCCAGCAGTTGGGACCGATATCAGCCCCAGCATTTT
>NA|many|TRBV19|TRBJ1-1
CASSIRDPTEAFF
TGTGCCAGTAGTATACGGGACCCCACTGAAGCTTTCTTT
>TRBD2|many|TRBV10-3|TRBJ2-3
CAISETSGGSDTQYF
TGTGCCATCAGTGAGACTAGCGGGGGGAGTGATACGCAGTATTTT
>NA|many|TRBV4-2|TRBJ1-2
CASSQERVYGYTF
TGTGCCAGCAGCCAAGAGCGGGTCTATGGCTACACCTTC
>TRBD2|many|TRBV14|TRBJ2-5
CASSQGVTSGEETQYF
TGTGCCAGCAGCCAAGGGGTGACTAGCGGGGAGGAGACCCAGTACTTC
>NA|many|TRBV9|TRBJ1-2
CASSQKGEDNYGYTF
TGTGCCAGCAGCCAAAAGGGGGAGGATAACTATGGCTACACCTTC
>NA|many|TRBV29-1|TRBJ1-2
CSVSGQNLYGYTF
TGCAGCGTTTCCGGACAGAACCTCTATGGCTACACCTTC
>NA|many|TRBV5-5|TRBJ2-3
CASSSLADTQYF
TGTGCCAGCAGCTCCCTAGCAGATACGCAGTATTTT
>NA|many|TRBV10-3|TRBJ1-6
CAISDPPGSPLHF
TGTGCCATCAGTGACCCACCGGGATCACCCCTCCACTTT
>NA|NA|TRBV6-5|TRBJ2-1
CASNYAAGDYNEQFF
TGTGCCAGCAATTACGCCGCAGGGGACTACAATGAGCAGTTCTTC
>NA|many|TRBV12-3/TRBV12-4|TRBJ1-2
CASSLGGGIYGYTF
TGTGCCAGCAGTTTAGGAGGAGGGATCTATGGCTACACCTTC
>TRBD2|many|TRBV5-1|TRBJ2-7
CASSLLPTSAYEQYF
TGCGCCAGCAGCTTGTTACCGACTAGCGCCTACGAGCAGTACTTC
>NA|many|TRBV5-1|TRBJ2-2
CASSKESWGELFF
TGCGCCAGCAGCAAGGAGTCGTGGGGGGAGCTGTTTTTT
>TRBD1|many|TRBV2|TRBJ1-2
CASRRDRGANYGYTF
TGTGCCAGCAGGCGAGACAGGGGAGCTAACTATGGCTACACCTTC
>NA|many|TRBV11-2|TRBJ2-7
CASSLRGYYEQYF
TGTGCCAGCAGCTTAAGGGGGTATTACGAGCAGTACTTC
>NA|many|TRBV12-3/TRBV12-4|TRBJ2-1
CASSLARRLKNEQFF
TGTGCCAGCAGTTTAGCCAGGAGACTAAAGAATGAGCAGTTCTTC